This T cell receptor beta chain appears in the sequencing data of a study of control samples from healthy donors and cancer patients. Sequenced by immunoSEQ multiplex PCR; TCRdb stores in-frame clones only, minus some. Of more than 150,000 clones in the sample, roughly 92% were seen once. Trimming removed 5 bases from V and 1 base from J, with 11 bases in between. The germline V gene has CDR1 ENHRY and CDR2 SYGVKD. The CDR3 runs to 14 residues. The V gene is TRBV10-3, the J gene TRBJ1-1; possibly TRBD1 for D (5 bases). This TCR was recovered from a woman in her twenties or thirties in good health. Input material: blood. CDR3 sequence: CAISSGQGNTEAFF. The CDR3 nucleotides are TGTGCCATCAGTTCGGGTCAGGGGAACACTGAAGCTTTCTTT.